This TCR beta chain was captured by sequencing in a study of blood T cell repertoires in COVID-19. This CDR3 contains 14 residues. From germline, CDR1 is SGHDT and CDR2 YYEEEE. The V and J ends lost 5 bases and 0 bases, in that order; junction bases with no gene match: 3. Study processing details: Estimation of nucleated cell counts was performed using reference gene primer amplification. Some clones are missing from TCRdb's copy, which holds only in-frame ones; the method was immunoSEQ multiplex PCR. The V and J calls and the clone size are those of that table, but D and trimming were determined from the DNA. The data show tens of thousands of clones, about 90% seen once.

Specimen: peripheral blood. The TCR sequence derives from a woman aged 80 or over with active or convalescent COVID-19. The chain is built from TRBV5-6 and TRBJ2-3, with 7 bases identical to TRBD1. DNA of the CDR3: TGTGCCAGCAGTTCGACAGGGAGCACAGATACGCAGTATTTT. Translating it yields CASSSTGSTDTQYF.